This TCR beta chain is drawn from a study of regulatory T cells in long-lasting Graves disease. Regarding time point: newly diagnosed GD, antithyroid drugs for less than 3 months. From PBMCs, RNA was extracted and then used to make the TCR library. TCR beta libraries were built with iRepertoire HTBI primers and Arm-PCR of CDR3 regions. One entry per CDR3 protein, called by TCRdb with MiXCR from the multiplex PCR reads. Among 450,000 to 600,000 distinct CDR3 sequences listed, roughly 14% were seen once. The CDR3 has 14 amino acids. The germline V gene encodes CDR1 PRHDT and CDR2 FYEKMQ (reference sequence). Trimming took 2 bases from V and 4 from J, leaving 9 bases between them. The data also belong to a second study, concerning T cells in Graves' hyperthyroidism and ophthalmopathy.

This chain links TRBV13 with TRBJ2-1, with D unresolved. Sequenced here: peripheral blood mononuclear cells (PBMCs), sampled at new diagnosis, from a patient treated with antithyroid drugs. This TCR was sampled from a man under 40 with Graves disease. For the CDR3, the DNA is TGTGCCAGCAGCTTAAGGGCCATGTACAATGAGCAGTTCTTC. Protein sequence: CASSLRAMYNEQFF.